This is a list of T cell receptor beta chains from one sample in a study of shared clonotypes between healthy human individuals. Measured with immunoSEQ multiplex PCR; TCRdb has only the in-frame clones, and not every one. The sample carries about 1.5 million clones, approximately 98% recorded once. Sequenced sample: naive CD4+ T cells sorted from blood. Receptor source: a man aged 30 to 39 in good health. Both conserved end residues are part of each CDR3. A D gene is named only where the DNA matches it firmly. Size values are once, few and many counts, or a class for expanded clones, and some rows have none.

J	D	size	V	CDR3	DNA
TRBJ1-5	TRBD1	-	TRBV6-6	CASNEGTGYQPQHF	TGTGCCAGCAACGAAGGGACAGGTTATCAGCCCCAGCATTTT
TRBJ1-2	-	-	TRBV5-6	CASSLQSGLTHGYTF	TGTGCCAGCAGCTTGCAATCAGGTCTGACCCATGGCTACACCTTC
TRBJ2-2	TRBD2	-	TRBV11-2	CASSARGLAGGNTGELFF	TGTGCCAGCAGCGCCAGGGGACTAGCGGGAGGAAACACCGGGGAGCTGTTTTTT
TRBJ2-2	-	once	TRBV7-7	CASSLFEGTGELFF	TGTGCTAGCAGCTTATTCGAGGGAACCGGGGAGCTGTTTTTT
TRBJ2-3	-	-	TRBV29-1	CSVVGGQSTDTQYF	TGCAGCGTTGTGGGCGGTCAGAGCACAGATACGCAGTATTTT
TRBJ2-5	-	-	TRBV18	CASSPLKAVQETQYF	TGTGCCAGCTCACCATTAAAGGCAGTACAAGAGACCCAGTACTTC
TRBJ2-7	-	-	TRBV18	CASSPFLRGENYEQYF	TGTGCCAGCTCACCATTCTTGCGTGGGGAGAACTACGAGCAGTACTTC
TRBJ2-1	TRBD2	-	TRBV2	CASGPWGLAGADGNEQFF	TGTGCCAGCGGACCGTGGGGACTAGCGGGAGCGGATGGCAATGAGCAGTTCTTC
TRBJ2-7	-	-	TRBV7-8	CASSKTRSYEQYF	TGTGCCAGCAGCAAGACTAGATCCTACGAGCAGTACTTC
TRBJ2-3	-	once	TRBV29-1	CSVVGSQSTDTQYF	TGCAGCGTTGTGGGCAGCCAGAGCACAGATACGCAGTATTTT
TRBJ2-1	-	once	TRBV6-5	CASSYWPGFPQNEQFF	TGTGCCAGCAGTTACTGGCCAGGGTTCCCACAGAATGAGCAGTTCTTC
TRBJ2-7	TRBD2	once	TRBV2	CASSRTSGSLIEQYF	TGTGCCAGCAGTCGGACTAGCGGGTCCCTCATCGAGCAGTACTTC
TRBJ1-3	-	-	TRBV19	CASSAGITGNTIYF	TGTGCCAGTAGTGCCGGGATTACAGGAAACACCATATATTTT
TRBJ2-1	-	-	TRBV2	CASGTEQFF	TGTGCCAGCGGGACTGAGCAGTTCTTC
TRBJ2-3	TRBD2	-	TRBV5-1	CASSSLLAGAGDTQYF	TGCGCCAGCAGCTCTCTACTAGCGGGAGCTGGGGATACGCAGTATTTT
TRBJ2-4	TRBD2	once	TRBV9	CASSVATDTGLGNIQYF	TGTGCCAGCAGCGTAGCTACGGACACCGGACTAGGGAACATTCAGTACTTC
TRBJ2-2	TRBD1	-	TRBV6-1	CASSEFGTANTGELFF	TGTGCCAGCAGTGAATTCGGGACAGCGAACACCGGGGAGCTGTTTTTT
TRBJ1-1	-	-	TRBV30	CAWSGQPNTEAFF	TGTGCCTGGAGTGGACAGCCGAACACTGAAGCTTTCTTT
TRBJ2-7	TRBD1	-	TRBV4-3	CASSQRQGYEQYF	TGCGCCAGCAGCCAAAGACAGGGTTACGAGCAGTACTTC
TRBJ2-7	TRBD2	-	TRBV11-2	CASSLGLAGSAYEQYF	TGTGCCAGCAGCTTAGGTCTAGCGGGATCCGCCTACGAGCAGTACTTC
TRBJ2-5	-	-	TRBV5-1	CASSLDGGRETQYF	TGCGCCAGCAGCTTGGATGGGGGGCGAGAGACCCAGTACTTC
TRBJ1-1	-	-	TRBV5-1	CASSLKGADKSEAFF	TGCGCCAGCAGCTTGAAGGGTGCGGATAAATCTGAAGCTTTCTTT
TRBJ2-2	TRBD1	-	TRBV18	CASSPPVGQGNTGELFF	TGTGCCAGCTCACCACCGGTGGGACAGGGAAACACCGGGGAGCTGTTTTTT
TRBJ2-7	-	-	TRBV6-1	CASPSRLGEQYF	TGTGCCAGCCCGTCCCGTTTAGGCGAGCAGTACTTC
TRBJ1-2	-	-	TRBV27	CASSLGPIYGYTF	TGTGCCAGCAGTTTAGGGCCGATATATGGCTACACCTTC
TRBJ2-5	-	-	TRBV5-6	CASSNGRTQYF	TGTGCCAGCAGCAATGGTCGGACCCAGTACTTC
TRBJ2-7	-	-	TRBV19	CASSISRAYEQYF	TGTGCCAGTAGTATAAGCAGGGCCTACGAGCAGTACTTC
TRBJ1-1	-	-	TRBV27	CASSDGGASFF	TGTGCCAGCAGTGACGGAGGGGCTTCATTCTTT
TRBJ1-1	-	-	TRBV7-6	CASKLSLLTEAFF	TGTGCCTCAAAGCTCTCATTATTGACTGAAGCTTTCTTT
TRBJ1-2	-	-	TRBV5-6	CASSPWGKRYGYTF	TGTGCCAGCAGCCCTTGGGGCAAGAGGTACGGCTACACCTTC
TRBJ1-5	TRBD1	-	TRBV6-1	CASSERDRANQPQHF	TGTGCCAGCAGTGAACGGGACAGGGCCAATCAGCCCCAGCATTTT
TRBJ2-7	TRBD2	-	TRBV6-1	CASEAAGGDYEQYF	TGTGCCAGCGAAGCTGCGGGGGGCGATTACGAGCAGTACTTC
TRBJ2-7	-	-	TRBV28	CASSLGFLLDEQYF	TGTGCCAGCAGTTTGGGGTTTTTACTTGACGAGCAGTACTTC
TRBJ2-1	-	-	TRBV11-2	CASSTEGLNINEQFF	TGTGCCAGCAGCACAGAGGGACTGAACATAAATGAGCAGTTCTTC
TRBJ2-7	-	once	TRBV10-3	CAISESYSARTNYEQYF	TGTGCCATCAGTGAGTCGTATAGCGCCCGGACTAACTACGAGCAGTACTTC
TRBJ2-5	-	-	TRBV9	CASSVGGSVAPQETQYF	TGTGCCAGCAGCGTAGGTGGCTCAGTAGCCCCACAAGAGACCCAGTACTTC
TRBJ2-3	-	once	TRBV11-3	CASSLVGDTQYF	TGTGCCAGCAGCTTAGTCGGGGATACGCAGTATTTT
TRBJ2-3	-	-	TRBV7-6	CASSLVVSSTDTQYF	TGTGCCAGCAGCTTAGTCGTGTCTAGCACAGATACGCAGTATTTT
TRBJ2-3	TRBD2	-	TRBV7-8	CASSFRAGVGDTQYF	TGTGCCAGCAGCTTTCGAGCGGGAGTGGGAGATACGCAGTATTTT
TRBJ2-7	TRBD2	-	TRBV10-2	CASMGLAGAYEQYF	TGCGCCAGCATGGGACTAGCGGGAGCATACGAGCAGTACTTC
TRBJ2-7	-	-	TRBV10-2	CASSESGYEQYF	TGCGCCAGCAGTGAGTCAGGGTACGAGCAGTACTTC
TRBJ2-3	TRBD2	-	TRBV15	CATRGLAGWADTQYF	TGTGCCACCAGGGGACTAGCGGGTTGGGCAGATACGCAGTATTTT
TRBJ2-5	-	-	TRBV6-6	CASGPRGEAETQYF	TGTGCCAGCGGCCCGAGGGGAGAGGCCGAGACCCAGTACTTC
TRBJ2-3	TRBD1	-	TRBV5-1	CASSFFSGQGDTQYF	TGCGCCAGCAGCTTTTTTTCGGGACAGGGCGATACGCAGTATTTT
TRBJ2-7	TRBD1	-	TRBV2	CASGNFGQAYEQYF	TGTGCCAGCGGAAACTTCGGACAGGCTTACGAGCAGTACTTC
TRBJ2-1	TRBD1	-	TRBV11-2	CASSSEIDRGEQFF	TGTGCCAGCAGCTCAGAGATCGACAGGGGTGAGCAGTTCTTC
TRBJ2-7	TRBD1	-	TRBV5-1	CASSLGRTGGSFQGYEQYF	TGCGCCAGCAGCTTGGGGCGGACAGGGGGCAGTTTTCAAGGGTACGAGCAGTACTTC
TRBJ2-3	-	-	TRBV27	CASSATGTQYF	TGTGCCAGCAGTGCGACTGGTACGCAGTATTTT
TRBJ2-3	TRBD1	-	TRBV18	CASSQTGGSTDTQYF	TGTGCCAGCTCACAGACAGGGGGCTCCACAGATACGCAGTATTTT
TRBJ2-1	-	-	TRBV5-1	CASSTKQGRGNEQFF	TGCGCCAGCAGCACCAAACAGGGGAGGGGGAATGAGCAGTTCTTC
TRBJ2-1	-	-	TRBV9	CASSVEPKSYNEQFF	TGTGCCAGCAGCGTAGAACCTAAGTCCTACAATGAGCAGTTCTTC
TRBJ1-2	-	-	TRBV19	CASSTTPRADPRGGYTF	TGTGCCAGTAGTACTACCCCTCGGGCGGACCCGCGCGGCGGCTACACCTTC
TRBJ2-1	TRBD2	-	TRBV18	CASSPLAGGNEQFF	TGTGCCAGCTCACCTCTAGCGGGAGGTAATGAGCAGTTCTTC